This T cell receptor beta chain was sequenced in a study of blood T cell repertoires in COVID-19. At the level of the study: The United States, Italy and Spain supplied acute and convalescent COVID-19 samples. T cells, B-cell-depleted T cells, or PBMCs supplied cDNA or gDNA.

Profiled with immunoSEQ multiplex PCR; TCRdb holds only in-frame clones, not every one. The data show roughly 140,000 clones, approximately 84% seen once. Germline V gene data show CDR1 as SGHDT and CDR2 as YYEEEE. V was cut by 2 bases and J by 6 bases, with 8 bases left in between. The CDR3 sequence is 13 residues long. The chain links TRBV5-6 to TRBJ2-2; D is ambiguous. What was sequenced was peripheral blood. This TCR came from an older woman with COVID-19, enrolled during active disease. CDR3 in amino acids: CASSLNFAGELFF. The CDR3 DNA reads as TGTGCCAGCAGCTTAAATTTCGCCGGGGAGCTGTTTTTT.